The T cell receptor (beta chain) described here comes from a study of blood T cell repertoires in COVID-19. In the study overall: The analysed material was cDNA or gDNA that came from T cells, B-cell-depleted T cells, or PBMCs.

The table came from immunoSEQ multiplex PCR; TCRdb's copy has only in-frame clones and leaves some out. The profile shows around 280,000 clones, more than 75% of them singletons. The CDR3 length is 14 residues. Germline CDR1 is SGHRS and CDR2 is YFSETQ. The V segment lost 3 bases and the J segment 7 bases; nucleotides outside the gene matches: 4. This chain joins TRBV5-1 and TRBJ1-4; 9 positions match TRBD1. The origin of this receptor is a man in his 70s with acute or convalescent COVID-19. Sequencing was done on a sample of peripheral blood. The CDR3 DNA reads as TGCGCCAGCAGCTCACAGGGGGCCGGTGAAAAACTGTTTTTT. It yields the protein CASSSQGAGEKLFF.